Each of the 22 T cell receptor beta chains below was sequenced from the same sample in a study of regulatory T cells in long-lasting Graves disease. Time point denoted: persistent/refractory GD, antithyroid drugs over 5 years with positive TRAb. The TCR library was made from RNA that had been extracted from PBMCs in TRIzol. Combining iRepertoire HTBI primers with Arm-PCR of CDR3 regions, the authors built TCR beta libraries. TCRdb re-called the multiplex PCR reads through MiXCR, storing one row per CDR3 protein. Seen here are roughly 500,000 distinct CDR3 sequences, roughly 21% observed once, and the top ten hold roughly 7.1%. The sequences come from peripheral blood mononuclear cells (PBMCs), collected when the disease was refractory, from a patient treated with antithyroid drugs. Receptors were obtained from a female donor with Graves disease.

In its sample, this clonotype was seen many times. The CDR3 DNA is TGTGCCATCAGTGAGTCAAGAGCGGGGTTCACCTTC. Encoded protein: CAISESRAGFTF. The chain has TRBV10-3 and TRBJ1-2; no firm D call. Germline values: CDR1 ENHRY, CDR2 SYGVKD. The V end lost 0 bases, the J end lost 13 bases, and 12 bases lay between the germline ends. The CDR3 has 12 amino acids.

This clonotype occurred a few times. This chain connects TRBV5-1 to TRBJ1-6; D is unresolved. The CDR3 has 15 residues. The V and J ends lost 0 bases and 11 bases respectively, with 15 bases between them. The germline gives CDR1 SGHRS, CDR2 YFSETQ. The CDR3 is CASSLEQQTRTPLHF. For the CDR3, the DNA is TGCGCCAGCAGCTTGGAGCAGCAAACACGGACACCCCTCCACTTT. Full variable domain (rest looked up from reference TRBV5-1 and TRBJ1-6): KAGVTQTPRYLIKTRGQQVTLSCSPISGHRSVSWYQQTPGQGLQFLFEYFSETQRNKGNFPGRFSGRQFSNSRSEMNVSTLELGDSALYLCASSLEQQTRTPLHFGNGTRLTVT.

The V and J genes are TRBV27 and TRBJ1-1, with D perhaps TRBD1 (5 bases). Looked up from germline, CDR1 is MNHEY and CDR2 is SMNVEV (reference sequence). This CDR3 spans 16 amino acids. V lost 5 bases and J lost 1, with 17 bases in between. The CDR3 here is CASSQGPGSGNTEAFF. The CDR3 region has the DNA TGTGCCAGCAGTCAGGGACCGGGAAGCGGGAACACTGAAGCTTTCTTT.

V and J are TRBV5-1 and TRBJ2-3; perhaps TRBD2 as D (6 bases). Germline V gene lookup returns CDR1 SGHRS and CDR2 YFSETQ. V lost 0 bases and J 0 bases, leaving 11 bases between the germline ends. CDR3 length equals 16 residues. The DNA for the CDR3 is TGCGCCAGCAGCTTGGATCGCGGGACTAGCACAGATACGCAGTATTTT. Its protein product is CASSLDRGTSTDTQYF.

Only a few counts were recorded for this clonotype. The gene calls are TRBV3-1 and TRBJ2-5; weak D call: TRBD2 (6 bases). Trimming took 1 base from V and 4 from J, leaving 13 bases between them. The CDR3 length is 15 residues. In germline, CDR1 is LGHDT, CDR2 YNNKEL (reference sequence). CDR3 region: CASSQGGVSRETQYF. In nucleotides, the CDR3 is TGTGCCAGCAGCCAAGGCGGGGTGAGCAGAGAGACCCAGTACTTC.

This clonotype showed up just once. A single base separates this from a much larger clone, so it may be a read error. The V gene is TRBV7-2, the J gene TRBJ2-7, with a tentative D call TRBD2 (5 bases). V was clipped by 0 bases and J by 3 bases, with 9 bases between them. This CDR3 spans 14 amino acids. The germline V gene has CDR1 SGHTA and CDR2 FQGNSA. CDR3 residues: CASSLAGEYYEQYF. CDR3 DNA sequence: TGTGCCAGCAGCTTAGCCGGGGAGTACTACGAGCAGTACTTC.

The table lists this clonotype with a few counts. The gene calls are TRBV20-1 and TRBJ1-1; 10 bases agree with TRBD1. The CDR3 covers 14 residues. V trimming: 4 bases; J trimming: 4 bases; junction bases outside the gene matches: 6. Per germline, CDR1 DFQATT and CDR2 SNEGSKA (reference sequence). The CDR3 loop is CSANLGQGSTEAFF. CDR3 nucleotide sequence: TGCAGTGCTAACCTGGGACAGGGGAGCACTGAAGCTTTCTTT.

At least ten counts were recorded for this clonotype. This rearrangement joins TRBV3-1 to TRBJ2-1; TRBD2 might be the D (6 bases). This CDR3 is built from 13 residues. The germline V and J ends were trimmed by 4 bases and 6 bases, with 10 bases remaining between them. Germline CDR1 and CDR2: LGHDT and YNNKEL (reference sequence). The CDR3 is CASSLRTINEQFF. The CDR3 DNA follows: TGTGCCAGCAGCCTTAGGACTATCAATGAGCAGTTCTTC.

The sample holds one count of this clonotype. J is TRBJ2-5 and V is TRBV7-3; 7 bases match TRBD2. The J call is in doubt because the DNA end fits TRBJ2-1 better. Germline CDR1 SGHTA, CDR2 FQGTGA. The CDR3 contains 15 residues. The CDR3 DNA sequence: TGTGCCAGCAGCCCCGGACTAGGAGTGGCAAATGAGCAGTTCTTC. Its protein product is CASSPGLGVANEQFF.

Ten or more counts support this clonotype. This chain links TRBV7-9 with TRBJ1-1, with D tentatively TRBD1 (5 bases). CDR1 and CDR2 (germline): SEHNR, FQNEAQ (reference sequence). This CDR3 region has 15 residues. The V end lost 2 bases, the J end lost 1 base, and 11 bases lay between the germline ends. CDR3 sequence: CASSLLEGPNTEAFF. The CDR3 nucleotides are TGTGCCAGCAGCTTACTAGAGGGGCCGAACACTGAAGCTTTCTTT.

This sequence joins TRBV5-1 and TRBJ1-1; 9 bases map to TRBD1. Germline trimming cut 4 bases from V and 0 bases from J; bases unmatched to any gene: 10. In germline, CDR1 is SGHRS, CDR2 YFSETQ. The CDR3 runs to 17 residues. The chain's CDR3 is CASSTRDRALMNTEAFF. CDR3 bases: TGCGCCAGCAGCACCCGGGACAGGGCTCTAATGAACACTGAAGCTTTCTTT. The whole variable domain, filled in from reference TRBV5-1 and TRBJ1-1, reads KAGVTQTPRYLIKTRGQQVTLSCSPISGHRSVSWYQQTPGQGLQFLFEYFSETQRNKGNFPGRFSGRQFSNSRSEMNVSTLELGDSALYLCASSTRDRALMNTEAFFGQGTRLTVV.

This clonotype was counted ten times or more. Written as DNA, the CDR3 is TGTGCCAGCAGTTTTGGCAGGGGGCAGGGACTAGCGGGGGGCAAAGAGACCCAGTACTTC. Its translation: CASSFGRGQGLAGGKETQYF. The chain couples TRBV12-3 or TRBV12-4 to TRBJ2-5; TRBD2 agrees at 15 bases. V lost 3 bases, J lost 3 bases, and 14 bases stayed unmatched. The CDR3 contains 20 residues.

The chain uses TRBV28 and TRBJ1-1; 10 nucleotides align to TRBD1. Germline V gene data show CDR1 as MDHEN and CDR2 as SYDVKM. The ends lost 8 bases at V and 10 bases at J; junction bases unmatched: 10. The CDR3 extends over 13 amino acids. This CDR3 reads CASGWTGGRVAFF. The CDR3, as DNA: TGTGCCAGCGGGTGGACAGGGGGAAGGGTAGCTTTCTTT.

This clonotype has only a few counts. The chain employs TRBV6-5 and TRBJ2-7; a possible D gene is TRBD1 (5 bases). V lost 4 bases to trimming and J lost 0 bases, with 13 bases between them. The CDR3 extends over 15 amino acids. Germline V gene sequence: CDR1 MNHEY, CDR2 SVGAGI. CDR3 nucleotide sequence: TGTGCCAGCAGTTCTGACAGCTCCAGCTCCTACGAGCAGTACTTC. The encoded protein is CASSSDSSSSYEQYF.

This clonotype was counted many times. CDR3: CASSITGDSPLHF. In DNA form, the CDR3 reads TGTGCCAGCAGCATCACAGGGGATTCACCCCTCCACTTT. The gene calls are TRBV28 and TRBJ1-6; 7 bases map to TRBD1. The CDR3 spans 13 residues. The J segment lost 8 bases and the V segment lost 6 bases, leaving 4 bases of the junction unmatched. Per germline, CDR1 MDHEN and CDR2 SYDVKM.

This chain's CDR3 is CSVGLGDNSPLHF. Written as DNA, the CDR3 is TGCAGCGTGGGCCTGGGTGATAATTCACCCCTCCACTTT. This chain joins TRBV29-1 and TRBJ1-6; D unclear. CDR3 length: 13 amino acids. Trimming shortened V by 6 bases and J by 5 bases, and 11 bases separated the two germline ends. Germline V gene data show CDR1 as SQVTM and CDR2 as ANQGSEA.

This clonotype was observed at least ten times. The rearrangement links TRBV2 to TRBJ2-7; D is unresolved. The CDR3 loop spans 12 amino acids. CDR1 and CDR2 (germline): SNHLY, FYNNEI. Deletions cut 2 bases from V and 3 bases from J, with 5 bases between. CDR3 amino acids: CASSESGYEQYF. CDR3 bases: TGTGCCAGCAGTGAATCCGGCTACGAGCAGTACTTC.

CDR3 sequence (DNA): TGTGCCAGCAGCCACCCCACCAAGTCTGAGCAGTTCTTC. Protein sequence: CASSHPTKSEQFF. V gene TRBV7-3 combines with J gene TRBJ2-1; D ambiguous. The CDR3 runs 13 residues. The V gene's germline CDR1 is SGHTA and CDR2 FQGTGA. The V end lost 5 bases, the J end lost 9 bases, and 14 bases lay between the germline ends.

This clonotype was seen a few times. The DNA of the CDR3 is TGTGCCAGCAGCCGCTCCGGGACCGTGTACGAGCAGTACTTC. It specifies CASSRSGTVYEQYF. The chain employs TRBV4-2 and TRBJ2-7; perhaps D is TRBD1 or TRBD2 (5 bases each). Germline CDR1 LGHNA, CDR2 YNFKEQ. The CDR3 loop spans 14 amino acids. The V and J ends lost 4 bases and 4 bases respectively, with 14 bases between them.

Many counts were recorded for this clonotype. The chain links TRBV29-1 to TRBJ1-2; 8 positions agree with TRBD1. The CDR3 runs 16 residues. V was clipped by 6 bases and J by 4 bases; unmatched bases: 16. Looked up from germline, CDR1 is SQVTM and CDR2 is ANQGSEA. For the CDR3, the DNA is TGCAGCGTACCCGGAGCCGCAGGGGGCGAAAGCTATGGCTACACCTTC. Its translation: CSVPGAAGGESYGYTF.

This clonotype has ten or more counts. The chain is built from TRBV6-1 and TRBJ2-7; D might be TRBD1 (5 bases). The V gene lost 7 bases and the J gene lost 3 bases, with 13 bases spanning the gap. The CDR3 length is 13 residues. CDR1 MNHNS and CDR2 SASEGT come from the germline V gene. In DNA, the CDR3 is TGTGCCAGCAAAACACAGGCAGACTACGAGCAGTACTTC. Protein sequence: CASKTQADYEQYF.

This clonotype was recorded a few times. The rearrangement uses TRBV7-2 and TRBJ1-1; TRBD1 aligns across 7 bases. The CDR3 runs to 14 residues. In germline, CDR1 is SGHTA, CDR2 FQGNSA. Losses at the gene ends were 5 bases for V and 0 bases for J; bases not matched to a gene: 3. This CDR3 reads CASSGGTVNTEAFF. The CDR3 nucleotides are TGTGCCAGCAGCGGGGGGACAGTGAACACTGAAGCTTTCTTT.